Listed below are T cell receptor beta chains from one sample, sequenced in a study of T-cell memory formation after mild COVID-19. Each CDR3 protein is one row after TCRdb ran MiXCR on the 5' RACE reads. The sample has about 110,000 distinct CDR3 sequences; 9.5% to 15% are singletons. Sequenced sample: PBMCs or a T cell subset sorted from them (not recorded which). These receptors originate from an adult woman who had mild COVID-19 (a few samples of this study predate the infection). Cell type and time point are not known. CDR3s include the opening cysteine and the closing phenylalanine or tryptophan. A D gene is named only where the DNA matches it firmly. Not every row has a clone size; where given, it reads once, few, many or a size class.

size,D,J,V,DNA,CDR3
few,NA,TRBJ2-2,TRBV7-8,TGTGCCAGCAGCATCAGACAGGAGCCCGGCACCGGGGAGCTGTTTTTT,CASSIRQEPGTGELFF
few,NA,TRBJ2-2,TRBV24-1,TGTGCCACCAGTGATTTGGGCTCTAGACCCGGGGAGCTGTTTTTT,CATSDLGSRPGELFF
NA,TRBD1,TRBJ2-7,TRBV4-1,TGCGCCAGCAGCCAACCAGGGACAGGGGGAGCCTACGAGCAGTACTTC,CASSQPGTGGAYEQYF
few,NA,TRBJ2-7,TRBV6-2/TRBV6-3,TGTGCCAGCAGTTACTCCCCCATCTCCTACGAGCAGTACTTC,CASSYSPISYEQYF
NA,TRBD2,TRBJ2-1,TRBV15,TGTGCCACCAGCAGAGAACTAGCGACCCTCTCCTACAATGAGCAGTTCTTC,CATSRELATLSYNEQFF
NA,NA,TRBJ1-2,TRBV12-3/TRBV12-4,TGTGCCAGCAGGACATGGGAAGGGTTCCCTAACTATGGCTACACCTTC,CASRTWEGFPNYGYTF
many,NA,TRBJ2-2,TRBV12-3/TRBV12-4,TGTGCCAGCAGTTTTACCGGGGAGCTGTTTTTT,CASSFTGELFF
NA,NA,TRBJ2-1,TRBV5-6,TGTGCCAGCAGAGGCGGTTGGACCGACAATGAGCAGTTCTTC,CASRGGWTDNEQFF
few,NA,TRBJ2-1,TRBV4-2,TGTGCCAGCAGCCTCGCCACGACAGACTACAATGAGCAGTTCTTC,CASSLATTDYNEQFF
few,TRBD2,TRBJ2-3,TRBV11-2,TGTGCCAGCAGCTTGGGGACTAGCGGGAGTGTGACAGATACGCAGTATTTT,CASSLGTSGSVTDTQYF
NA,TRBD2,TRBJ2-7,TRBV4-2,TGTGCCAGCAGCGAACTAGCGGAGTCCCCTTACGAGCAGTACTTC,CASSELAESPYEQYF
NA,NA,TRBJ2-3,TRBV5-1,TGCGCCAGCAGCGTCCGGGACCTCAGCCGTTACACAGATACGCAGTATTTT,CASSVRDLSRYTDTQYF
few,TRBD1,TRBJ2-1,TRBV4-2,TGTGCCAGCAGCCACGCGACAGGGGGCAATGAGCAGTTCTTC,CASSHATGGNEQFF
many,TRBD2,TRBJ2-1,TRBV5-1,TGCGCCAGCTTGGCCCCCCTAGCGGGGGGTTACAATGAGCAGTTCTTC,CASLAPLAGGYNEQFF
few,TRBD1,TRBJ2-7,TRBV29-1,TGCAGCGTTGAAAAGCCGGGACAGGGGTACTACGAGCAGTACTTC,CSVEKPGQGYYEQYF
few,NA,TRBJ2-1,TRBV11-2,TGTGCCAGCGGGGCTGCCTTCAATGAGCAGTTCTTC,CASGAAFNEQFF
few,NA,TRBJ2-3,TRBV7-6,TGTGCCAGCAGCTTACAACCTAGCGCGGTCACAGATACGCAGTATTTT,CASSLQPSAVTDTQYF
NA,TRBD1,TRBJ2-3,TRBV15,TGTGCCACCGGGGACAGGGACGGCACAGATACGCAGTATTTT,CATGDRDGTDTQYF
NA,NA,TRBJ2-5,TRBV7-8,TGTGCCAGCAGCTTGGGGCGTGGGGGCGGCGAGACCCAGTACTTC,CASSLGRGGGETQYF
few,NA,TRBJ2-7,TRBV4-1,TGCGCCAGCAGCCAAGATCTGGGGGGCGGGACTCCCTACGAGCAGTACTTC,CASSQDLGGGTPYEQYF
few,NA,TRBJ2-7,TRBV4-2,TGTGCCAGCAGCTCTTTGGAGAGCTTTGGCTACGAGCAGTACTTC,CASSSLESFGYEQYF
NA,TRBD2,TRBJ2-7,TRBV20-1,TGCAGTGTTAGCGGGATTGGGGCCTACGAGCAGTACTTC,CSVSGIGAYEQYF
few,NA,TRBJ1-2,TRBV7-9,TGTGCCAGCAGCTTGCAGACAGGTGAAGGTGATGGCTACACCTTC,CASSLQTGEGDGYTF
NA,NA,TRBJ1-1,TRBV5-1,TGCGCCAGCAGCTTGGGGCCTCAGTGGGGTAACACTGAAGCTTTCTTT,CASSLGPQWGNTEAFF
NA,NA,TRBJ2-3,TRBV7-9,TGTGCCAGCAGCTTGAGCACCACAGATACGCAGTATTTT,CASSLSTTDTQYF
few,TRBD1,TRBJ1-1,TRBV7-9,TGTGCCAGCAGCTCCCAATGGACAGGTCTGAACACTGAAGCTTTCTTT,CASSSQWTGLNTEAFF
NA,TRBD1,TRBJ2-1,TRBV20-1,TGCAGTGCTAGTGAATCCGGGACAGCGATTTACAATGAGCAGTTCTTC,CSASESGTAIYNEQFF
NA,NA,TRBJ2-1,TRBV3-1,TGTGCCAGCAGCCCGCCGAGGTACAATGAGCAGTTCTTC,CASSPPRYNEQFF
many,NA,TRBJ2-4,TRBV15,TGTGCCACCTCGGAGACTATAACCCTCGTGGACATTCAGTACTTC,CATSETITLVDIQYF
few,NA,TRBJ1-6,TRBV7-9,TGTGCCAGCAGCTTAGCGGCCTTCGGGCACTTT,CASSLAAFGHF
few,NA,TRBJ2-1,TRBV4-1,TGCGCCAGCAGCCAAGATAATGAGCAGTTCTTC,CASSQDNEQFF
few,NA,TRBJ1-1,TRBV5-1,TGCGCCAGCAGCTTGGCAGGCGCAGTCACTGAAGCTTTCTTT,CASSLAGAVTEAFF
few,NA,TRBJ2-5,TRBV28,TGTGCCAGCAGTGCCGAGCCATCGAAGTACCAAGAGACCCAGTACTTC,CASSAEPSKYQETQYF
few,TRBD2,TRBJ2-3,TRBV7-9,TGTGCCAGCAGCTACCCCTCCGGGGGGGCTCGGACAGATACGCAGTATTTT,CASSYPSGGARTDTQYF
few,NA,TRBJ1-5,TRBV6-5,TGTGCCAGCAGATCAAGCGGTCAGCCCCAGCATTTT,CASRSSGQPQHF
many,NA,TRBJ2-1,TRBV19,TGTGCCAGTAGTAGGTCCTCCTACAATGAGCAGTTCTTC,CASSRSSYNEQFF
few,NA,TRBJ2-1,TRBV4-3,TGCGCCAGCAGCCAAGATCCCGACGCCTACAATGAGCAGTTCTTC,CASSQDPDAYNEQFF
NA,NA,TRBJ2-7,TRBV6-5,TGTGCCAGCAGCCCTCGGGCCTATTTCTCCTACGAGCAGTACTTC,CASSPRAYFSYEQYF
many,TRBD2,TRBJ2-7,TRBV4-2,TGTGCCAGCAGCCAAGATCCGAGGCGGGAGGGCGTCTACGAGCAGTACTTC,CASSQDPRREGVYEQYF
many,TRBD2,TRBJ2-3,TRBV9,TGTGCCAGCAGCGTAGGCCCGGGACTAGCGGGTACAGATACGCAGTATTTT,CASSVGPGLAGTDTQYF
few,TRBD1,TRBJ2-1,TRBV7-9,TGTGCCAGCAGCTTAGATGACAGGGGGCGAAATGAGCAGTTCTTC,CASSLDDRGRNEQFF
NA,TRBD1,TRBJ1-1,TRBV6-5,TGTGCCAGCAGTTACGTTCAGGGGGTATCGGACACTGAAGCTTTCTTT,CASSYVQGVSDTEAFF
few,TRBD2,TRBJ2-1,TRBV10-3,TGTGCCATCAGCTACACCTTAGCGGGGGGCACGGACAATGAGCAGTTCTTC,CAISYTLAGGTDNEQFF
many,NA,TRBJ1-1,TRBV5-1,TGCGCCAGCAGGTTCGGCGGGTACACTGAAGCTTTCTTT,CASRFGGYTEAFF
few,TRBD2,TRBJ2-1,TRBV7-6,TGTGCCAGCTCAAGCGGGAGTGTTTTCCCAAGCTCCTACAATGAGCAGTTCTTC,CASSSGSVFPSSYNEQFF
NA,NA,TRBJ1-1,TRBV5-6,TGTGCCAGCAGCTTGTTTGGGGGACCCGACACTGAAGCTTTCTTT,CASSLFGGPDTEAFF
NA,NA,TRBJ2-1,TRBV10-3,TGTGCCATCAGTACTCCCGGGGACCTCAATGAGCAGTTCTTC,CAISTPGDLNEQFF
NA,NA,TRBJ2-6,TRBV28,TGTGCCAGCAGCTCCAATTCGGACACCCGACTCTCTGGGGCCAACGTCCTGACTTTC,CASSSNSDTRLSGANVLTF
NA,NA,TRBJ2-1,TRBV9,TGTGCCAGCAGCCCGCGCTCCTACAATGAGCAGTTCTTC,CASSPRSYNEQFF
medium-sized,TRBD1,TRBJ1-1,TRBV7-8,TGTGCCAGCAGCCGAGGACAGGGGAACACTGAAGCTTTCTTT,CASSRGQGNTEAFF
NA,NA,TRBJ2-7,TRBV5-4,TGTGCCAGCAGCCCCTCTGGACGGGACGAGCAGTACTTC,CASSPSGRDEQYF
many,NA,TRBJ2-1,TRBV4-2,TGTGCCAGCAGCCAAAATTCAGGGGCGCGTGATGAGCAGTTCTTC,CASSQNSGARDEQFF
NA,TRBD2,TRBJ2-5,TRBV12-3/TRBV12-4,TGTGCCAGCAGTTTGGGCGGGGGGAAATATCAAGAGACCCAGTACTTC,CASSLGGGKYQETQYF
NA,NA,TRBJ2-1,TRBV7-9,TGTGCCAGCAGCTTATCACAGGGAAATGAGCAGTTCTTC,CASSLSQGNEQFF
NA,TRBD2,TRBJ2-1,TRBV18,TGTGCCAGCTCACCATATAGCGGGGGAAATGGATATGAGCAGTTCTTC,CASSPYSGGNGYEQFF
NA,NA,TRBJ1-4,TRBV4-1,TGCGCCAGCAGCCTACAGGGAAACCCTGAAAAACTGTTTTTT,CASSLQGNPEKLFF
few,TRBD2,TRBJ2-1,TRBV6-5,TGTGCCAGCAGTCCGGGACTAGCGGGAGGGCCAGGCAATGAGCAGTTCTTC,CASSPGLAGGPGNEQFF
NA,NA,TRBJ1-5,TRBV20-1,TGCAGTGCTAGAGACACGGTTTCCCTCAATCAGCCCCAGCATTTT,CSARDTVSLNQPQHF